The T cell receptor (beta chain) under discussion was sequenced for a study of cytotoxic CD8 clonotypes in ibrutinib-treated CLL. Study overall: Responses: approximately 24 partial, 2 complete; after median around 64 months, approximately 14 stayed remitted, 12 progressed. Patients gave response samples after a median approximately eleven months of treatment, range 6 to 36. Study results and caveats: Rising at ibrutinib response, clonality subsequently fell back toward baseline at progression.

In the case of this clone: The target antigen is unknown.

The CDR3 has 14 amino acids. Trimming pared 5 bases from V and 8 bases from J, leaving 17 bases between. Looked up from germline, CDR1 is SGHTA and CDR2 is FQGNSA. Assay used: immunoSEQ multiplex PCR; TCRdb lists only in-frame clones, some missing. Of about 200,000 clones detected, roughly three quarters appear once; the ten largest clones hold around 5.9%. This specimen consisted of PBMCs, obtained after 12 months of ibrutinib treatment. The receptor comes from a human donor with chronic lymphocytic leukemia. This chain uses TRBV7-2 with TRBJ2-3; D gene uncertain. The CDR3 DNA sequence: TGTGCCAGCAGCCCCGGCGGAAGGTCGGGTACGCAGTATTTT. Amino acid sequence: CASSPGGRSGTQYF.